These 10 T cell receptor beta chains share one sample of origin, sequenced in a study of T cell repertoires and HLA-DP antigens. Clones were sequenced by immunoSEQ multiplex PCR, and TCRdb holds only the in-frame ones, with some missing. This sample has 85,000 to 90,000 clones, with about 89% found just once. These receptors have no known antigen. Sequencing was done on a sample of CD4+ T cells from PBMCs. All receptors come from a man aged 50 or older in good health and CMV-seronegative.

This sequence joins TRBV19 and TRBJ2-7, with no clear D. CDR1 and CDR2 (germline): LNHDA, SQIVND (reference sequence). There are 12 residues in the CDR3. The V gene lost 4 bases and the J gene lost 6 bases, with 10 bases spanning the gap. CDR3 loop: CASSTDGLEQYF. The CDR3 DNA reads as TGTGCCAGTAGTACGGATGGCCTCGAGCAGTACTTC.

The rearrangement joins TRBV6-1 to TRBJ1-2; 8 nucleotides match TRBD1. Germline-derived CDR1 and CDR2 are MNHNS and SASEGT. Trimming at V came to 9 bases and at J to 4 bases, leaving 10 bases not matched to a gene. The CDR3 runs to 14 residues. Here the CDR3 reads CASLRDRGSYGYTF. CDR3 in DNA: TGTGCCAGTCTCCGCGACAGGGGAAGCTATGGCTACACCTTC.

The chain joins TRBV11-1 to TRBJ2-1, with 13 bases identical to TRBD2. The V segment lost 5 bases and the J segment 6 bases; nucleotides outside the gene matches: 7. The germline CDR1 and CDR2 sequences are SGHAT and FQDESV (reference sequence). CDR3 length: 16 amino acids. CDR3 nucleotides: TGTGCCAGCAGCCGGACTAGCGGGAGACCCCGCAATGAGCAGTTCTTC. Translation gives CASSRTSGRPRNEQFF.

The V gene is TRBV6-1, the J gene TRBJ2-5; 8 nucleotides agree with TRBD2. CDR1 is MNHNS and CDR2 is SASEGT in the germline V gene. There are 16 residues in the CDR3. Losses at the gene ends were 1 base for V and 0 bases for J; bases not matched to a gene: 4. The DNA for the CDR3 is TGTGCCAGCAGTGAAGGAATAGCGGGGTACCAAGAGACCCAGTACTTC. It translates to CASSEGIAGYQETQYF.

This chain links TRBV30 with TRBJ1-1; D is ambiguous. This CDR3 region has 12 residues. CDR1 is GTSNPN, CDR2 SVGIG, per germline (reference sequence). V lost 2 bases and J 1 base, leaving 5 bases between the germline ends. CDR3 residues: CAWSLKNTEAFF. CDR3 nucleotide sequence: TGTGCCTGGAGTCTCAAGAACACTGAAGCTTTCTTT.

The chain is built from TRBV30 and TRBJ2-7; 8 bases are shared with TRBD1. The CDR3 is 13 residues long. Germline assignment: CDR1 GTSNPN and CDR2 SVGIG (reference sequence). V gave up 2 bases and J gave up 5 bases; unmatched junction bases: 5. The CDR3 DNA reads TGTGCCTGGAGTTTCCAGGGGGCTAACGAGCAGTACTTC. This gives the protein CAWSFQGANEQYF.

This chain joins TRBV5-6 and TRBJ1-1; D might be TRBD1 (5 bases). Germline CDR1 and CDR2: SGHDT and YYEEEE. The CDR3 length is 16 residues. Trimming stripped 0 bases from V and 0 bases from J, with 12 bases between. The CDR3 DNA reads TGTGCCAGCAGCTTGGCCGGTAGAGGGGTGAACACTGAAGCTTTCTTT. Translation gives CASSLAGRGVNTEAFF.

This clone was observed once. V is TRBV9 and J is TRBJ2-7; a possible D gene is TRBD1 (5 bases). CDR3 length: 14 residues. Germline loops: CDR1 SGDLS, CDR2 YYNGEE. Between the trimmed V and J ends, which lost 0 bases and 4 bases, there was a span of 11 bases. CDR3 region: CASSVGAGSYEQYF. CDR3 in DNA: TGTGCCAGCAGCGTAGGCGCAGGGTCTTACGAGCAGTACTTC. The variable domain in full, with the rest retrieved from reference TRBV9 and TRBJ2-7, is DSGVTQTPKHLITATGQRVTLRCSPRSGDLSVYWYQQSLDQGLQFLIQYYNGEERAKGNILERFSAQQFPDLHSELNLSSLELGDSALYFCASSVGAGSYEQYFGPGTRLTVT.

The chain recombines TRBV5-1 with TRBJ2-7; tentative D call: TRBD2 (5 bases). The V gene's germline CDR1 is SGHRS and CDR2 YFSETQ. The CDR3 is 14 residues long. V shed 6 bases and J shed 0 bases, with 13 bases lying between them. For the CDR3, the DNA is TGCGCCAGCAAGGTTGGAGGCAGCTCCTACGAGCAGTACTTC. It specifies CASKVGGSSYEQYF. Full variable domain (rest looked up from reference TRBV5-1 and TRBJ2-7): KAGVTQTPRYLIKTRGQQVTLSCSPISGHRSVSWYQQTPGQGLQFLFEYFSETQRNKGNFPGRFSGRQFSNSRSEMNVSTLELGDSALYLCASKVGGSSYEQYFGPGTRLTVT.

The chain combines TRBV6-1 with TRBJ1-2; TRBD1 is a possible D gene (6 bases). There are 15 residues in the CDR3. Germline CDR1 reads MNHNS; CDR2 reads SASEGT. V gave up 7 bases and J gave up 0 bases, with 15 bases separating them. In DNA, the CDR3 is TGTGCCAGCATCCAGGTGGCAGGGGCTAACTATGGCTACACCTTC. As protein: CASIQVAGANYGYTF.